This T cell receptor (beta chain) emerged from a study of shared clonotypes between healthy human individuals (dated by TCRdb to about 2020). A note on the overall study: A few men and two women, aged 18 to 49 years, made up the cohort. To estimate repertoire size and how much clonotype sharing occurs between individuals, the study deeply sequenced the blood TCR repertoires of several healthy adults. Leukapheresis yielded between about 0.85 and 9 billion PBMCs per donor. For each donor, three plates each were used for CD4 naive and CD4 memory, two plates were used for CD8 naive, and one plate was used for CD8 memory. Libraries were prepared and TCR repertoires were sequenced by different laboratories using diverse techniques, in order to increase sequencing depth and limit assay-specific biases.

A word on this clone: Its cognate antigen has yet to be identified. Base qualities are not provided; no much larger clone lies one nucleotide away.

TCR CDR3 regions were amplified from genomic DNA by multiplex PCR using the deep immunoSEQ assay. For each cell subset, the extracted genomic DNA was distributed evenly across all wells of several immunoSEQ 96-well plates, and each plate served as one replicate. Each replicate PCR for sorted subsets received 150 to 250 ng genomic DNA, equal to roughly 29,000 T cell genomes. Purified libraries were measured with a Qubit 3.0 fluorometer, size-checked on a Bioanalyzer 2100, and measured again with the KAPA Library Quantification kit. Every immunoSEQ 96-well plate was sequenced on a separate single-read 150-cycle Illumina NextSeq 550 flow cell. The authors processed their data as follows. Because only junctional sequences without quality scores were contained in the immunoSEQ output, filtering matching that applied to full-length reads could not be performed. To assign V/J genes and CDR3, sequences were annotated against IMGT germline references using PyIR, a Python wrapper for IgBLAST v1.9. Reads with weak V/J assignments (E-value above 1e-6), missing CDR3, stop codons, out-of-frame junctions, or ambiguous translated residues were removed. A V3J clonotype was defined by an identical inferred V gene, J gene, and CDR3 amino acid sequence. Percentage overlap between repertoires was calculated by dividing the number of shared unique clonotypes by the size of the smaller repertoire. Three approaches were used to assess repertoire richness: RTK rarefaction, the Chao1 estimator, and Recon v2.1 estimates of unobserved clonotypes. OLGA was used to compute generation probabilities for all TCRbeta clonotypes that the gDNA method yielded from a handful of donors. Entries here come from immuneACCESS through TCRdb and include only in-frame sequences with V and J called. Some clones fail to appear in such tables; in the studies checked, an unresolved V gene covers under half of the shortfall, and the cause of the remainder is unknown. The V and J calls and the clone size are those of that table, but D and trimming were determined from the DNA. Across this sample there are under 2.5 million clones, with roughly 90% seen only once. The ten largest clones take up around 0.4% of the sample.

Healthy HIV-negative adults with no recently reported acute infections or vaccinations were included as donors. Only Caucasian adults living in Nashville, Tennessee, USA were represented among the donors. CD4+ T cells were enriched by magnetic negative selection, after which naive cells were positively selected on CD45RA and the negative fraction was taken as the memory subset. Blood was collected by leukapheresis, and PBMCs were isolated by Ficoll-Histopaque density gradient centrifugation and then cryopreserved in liquid nitrogen vapor phase. Analytical flow cytometry was used to check the purity and quantity of each magnetically sorted T cell population. From each sorted fraction, genomic DNA was isolated and quantified by UV absorbance on a Nanodrop 2000c. Inclusive of the bounding cysteine and phenylalanine, the CDR3 is 19 residues long. CDR3 DNA only is kept here, 57 bases in frame from base 1. CDR1 and CDR2 are read off the germline V gene (reference sequence) as LNHDA and SQIVND. Trimming removed 3 bases from V and 8 bases from J, leaving 28 bases between the germline ends.

General study outcomes and caveats: Pairwise subsampling led to the expectation that sequencing depth would affect the degree of clonotype sharing among donors. About 5% of naive CD4, more than 3% of naive CD8, 2% to 2.5% of memory CD4, and approximately 0.39% of memory CD8 clonotypes were shared across a few donors. The small number of donors limited the genetic and exposure-history diversity represented. Larger estimated clonotype richness was generally found for naive subsets than for memory subsets. Sampling was restricted to blood, and TCR repertoires in tissues likely differ from the TCR repertoires found in blood. Clonotypes shared by all four sorted-subset donors showed higher generation probabilities than non-shared clonotypes. Rarefaction of sorted-subset datasets indicated incomplete sequencing despite the large sequencing depth.

Specimen: naive CD4+ T cells from PBMCs. The cell subset or site label for this specimen denotes: CD45RA+ positively selected. The chain joins TRBV19 to TRBJ1-4; TRBD1 is possibly the D segment (5 matching bases). This sequence originates from a man between 18 and 35 years old in good health. Some clones in this sample may be carry-over from other donors' samples. DNA sequence: TGTGCCAGTAGTATCGAAGAGCGGGTTTGGGGAGGGGTTTTAGAAAAACTGTTTTTT. Its protein reads: CASSIEERVWGGVLEKLFF.